This TCR beta chain comes out of a study of T-cell reconstitution after alpha-beta-depleted transplantation in children. TCRbeta library construction was performed incorporating unique molecular identifiers. Each CDR3 protein is one row after TCRdb ran MiXCR on the PCR reads. The data show hundreds of thousands of distinct CDR3 sequences, 10% to 15% seen once. CDR1 and CDR2 from the germline V gene are SGDLS and YYNGEE. This CDR3 has 13 residues. The trim removed 4 bases at V and 6 bases at J, leaving 3 bases unmatched. This clonotype was recorded at least ten times. Its antigen is unidentified. Overall study findings and caveats: Several hundred graft clones that had expanded were reportedly the source of alpha-beta T cells about two months after transplant. T cells produced anew were the main source of T-cell counts and diversity one year after transplant.

The specimen was PBMCs, collected before TCRalphabeta/CD19-depleted stem cell transplant. This TCR came from a girl aged 2 to 10 with congenital amegakaryocytic thrombocytopenia, due to receive a stem cell transplant. The chain carries TRBV9 and TRBJ2-1; 8 bases agree with TRBD1. The chain's CDR3 is CASSIQGANEQFF. DNA for the CDR3: TGTGCCAGCAGCATTCAGGGGGCCAATGAGCAGTTCTTC.